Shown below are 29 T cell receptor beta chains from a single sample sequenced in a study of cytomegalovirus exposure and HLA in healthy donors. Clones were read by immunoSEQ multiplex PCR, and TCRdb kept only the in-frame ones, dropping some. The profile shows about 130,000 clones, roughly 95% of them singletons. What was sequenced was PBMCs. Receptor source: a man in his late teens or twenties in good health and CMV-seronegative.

The CDR3 sequence: CASSHAGTSGSQETQYF. The CDR3 DNA sequence: TGTGCCAGCAGCCACGCCGGGACTAGCGGGAGCCAAGAGACCCAGTACTTC. V gene TRBV4-2 combines with J gene TRBJ2-5, with 14 bases identical to TRBD2. This CDR3 has 17 residues. The junction had 4 bases not matched to a gene; V was cut back by 3 bases and J by 1 base. Germline V gives CDR1 LGHNA, CDR2 YNFKEQ.

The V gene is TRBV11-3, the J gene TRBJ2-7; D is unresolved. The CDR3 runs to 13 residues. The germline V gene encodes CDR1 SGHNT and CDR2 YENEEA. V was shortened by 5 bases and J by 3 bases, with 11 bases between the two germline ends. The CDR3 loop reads CASSPFFRYEQYF. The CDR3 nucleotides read TGTGCCAGCAGCCCCTTCTTTCGCTACGAGCAGTACTTC. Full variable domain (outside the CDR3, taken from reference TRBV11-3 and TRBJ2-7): EAGVVQSPRYKIIEKKQPVAFWCNPISGHNTLYWYLQNLGQGPELLIRYENEEAVDDSQLPKDRFSAERLKGVDSTLKIQPAELGDSAVYLCASSPFFRYEQYFGPGTRLTVT.

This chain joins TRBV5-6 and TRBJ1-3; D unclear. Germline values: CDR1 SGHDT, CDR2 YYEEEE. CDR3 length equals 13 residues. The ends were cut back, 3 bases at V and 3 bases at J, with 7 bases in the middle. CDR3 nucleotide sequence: TGTGCCAGCAGCTACGGACTTGGAAACACCATATATTTT. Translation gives CASSYGLGNTIYF.

CDR3 nucleotides: TGTGCCAGCAGTTTACTAGCGGGAGAACCCGAGCAGTACTTC. Translating it yields CASSLLAGEPEQYF. V is TRBV28 and J is TRBJ2-7; 10 bases map to TRBD2. CDR1 is MDHEN and CDR2 is SYDVKM in the germline V gene. This CDR3 is 14 amino acids long. The junction had 4 bases not matched to a gene; V was cut back by 2 bases and J by 6 bases.

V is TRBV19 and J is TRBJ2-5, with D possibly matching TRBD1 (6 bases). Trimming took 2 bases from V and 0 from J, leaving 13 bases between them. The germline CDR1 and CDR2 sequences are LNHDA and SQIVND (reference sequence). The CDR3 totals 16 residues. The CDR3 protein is CASSIHLDSYQETQYF. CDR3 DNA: TGTGCCAGTAGTATACACCTGGACAGTTACCAAGAGACCCAGTACTTC.

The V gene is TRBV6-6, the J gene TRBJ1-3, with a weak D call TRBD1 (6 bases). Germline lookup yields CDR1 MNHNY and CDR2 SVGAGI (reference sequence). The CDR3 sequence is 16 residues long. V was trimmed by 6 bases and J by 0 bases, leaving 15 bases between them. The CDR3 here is CASSRPRGSSGNTIYF. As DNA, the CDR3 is TGTGCCAGCAGCCGTCCCAGGGGAAGCTCTGGAAACACCATATATTTT.

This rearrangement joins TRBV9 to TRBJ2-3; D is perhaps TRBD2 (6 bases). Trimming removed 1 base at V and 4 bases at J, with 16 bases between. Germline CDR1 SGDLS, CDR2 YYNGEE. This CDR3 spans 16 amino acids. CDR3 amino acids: CASSVKTRSWADTQYF. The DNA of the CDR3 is TGTGCCAGCAGCGTAAAGACTAGGTCGTGGGCAGATACGCAGTATTTT.

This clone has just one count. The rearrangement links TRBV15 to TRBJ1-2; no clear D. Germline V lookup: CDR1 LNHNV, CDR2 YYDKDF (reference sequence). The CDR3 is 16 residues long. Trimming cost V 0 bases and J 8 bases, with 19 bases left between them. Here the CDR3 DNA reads TGTGCCACCAGCAGAGAAGGGTTGCCTAGCCTGGGAGGCTACACCTTC. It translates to CATSREGLPSLGGYTF.

CDR3 sequence: CASSVAEGGYEQYF. CDR3 nucleotides: TGTGCCAGCAGCGTAGCAGAAGGGGGCTACGAGCAGTACTTC. The V call is TRBV9, the J call TRBJ2-7, with D perhaps TRBD1 (6 bases). Germline V lookup: CDR1 SGDLS, CDR2 YYNGEE. This CDR3 is built from 14 residues. Trimming removed 0 bases at V and 3 bases at J, with 10 bases between.

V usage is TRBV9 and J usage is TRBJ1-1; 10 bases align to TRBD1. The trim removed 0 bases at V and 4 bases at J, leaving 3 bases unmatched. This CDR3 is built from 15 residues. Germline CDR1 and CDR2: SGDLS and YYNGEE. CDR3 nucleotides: TGTGCCAGCAGCGTAGGGGACAGGGGACCCACTGAAGCTTTCTTT. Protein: CASSVGDRGPTEAFF.

CDR3 sequence: CSAEREQTGELFF. DNA of the CDR3: TGCAGCGCGGAGCGGGAACAAACCGGGGAGCTGTTTTTT. The rearrangement uses TRBV29-1 and TRBJ2-2, with 7 bases aligning to TRBD2. J gave up 5 bases and V 7 bases, and 7 bases lay outside the gene matches. The CDR3 consists of 13 residues. The germline CDR1 and CDR2 sequences are SQVTM and ANQGSEA.

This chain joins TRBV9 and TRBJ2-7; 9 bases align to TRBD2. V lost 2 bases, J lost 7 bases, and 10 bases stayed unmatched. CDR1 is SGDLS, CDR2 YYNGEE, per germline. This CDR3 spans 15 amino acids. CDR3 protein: CASSVASGNWGEQYF. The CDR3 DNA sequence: TGTGCCAGCAGCGTGGCTAGCGGGAACTGGGGGGAGCAGTACTTC.

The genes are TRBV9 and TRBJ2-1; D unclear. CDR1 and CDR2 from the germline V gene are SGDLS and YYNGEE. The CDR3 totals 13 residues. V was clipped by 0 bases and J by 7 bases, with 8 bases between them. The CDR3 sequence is CASSVGVANEQFF. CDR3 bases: TGTGCCAGCAGCGTAGGCGTCGCGAATGAGCAGTTCTTC.

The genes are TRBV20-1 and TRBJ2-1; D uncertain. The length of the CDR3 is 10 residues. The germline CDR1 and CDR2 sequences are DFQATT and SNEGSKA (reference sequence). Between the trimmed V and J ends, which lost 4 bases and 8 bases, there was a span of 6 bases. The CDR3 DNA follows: TGCAGTGCTACTCGCGATGAGCAGTTCTTC. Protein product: CSATRDEQFF.

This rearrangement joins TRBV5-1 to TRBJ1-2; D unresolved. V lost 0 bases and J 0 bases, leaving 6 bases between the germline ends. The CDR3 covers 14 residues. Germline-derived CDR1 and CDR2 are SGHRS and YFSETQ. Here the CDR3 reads CASSLEQTNYGYTF. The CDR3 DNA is TGCGCCAGCAGCTTGGAGCAAACTAACTATGGCTACACCTTC. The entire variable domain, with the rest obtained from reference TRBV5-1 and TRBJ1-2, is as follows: KAGVTQTPRYLIKTRGQQVTLSCSPISGHRSVSWYQQTPGQGLQFLFEYFSETQRNKGNFPGRFSGRQFSNSRSEMNVSTLELGDSALYLCASSLEQTNYGYTFGSGTRLTVV.

CDR3 protein: CASSQEGLPKSSYNEQFF. The CDR3 DNA is TGTGCCAGCAGCCAAGAGGGCCTACCGAAGAGCTCCTACAATGAGCAGTTCTTC. The J gene is TRBJ2-1, the V gene TRBV4-2; no reliable D call. In germline, CDR1 is LGHNA, CDR2 YNFKEQ. V gave up 0 bases and J gave up 0 bases, with 15 bases separating them. The CDR3 has 18 amino acids.

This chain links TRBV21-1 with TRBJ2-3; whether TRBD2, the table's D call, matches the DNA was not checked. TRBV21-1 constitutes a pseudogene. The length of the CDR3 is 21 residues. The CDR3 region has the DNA TGTGCCAGCAGCCGTGAACAGAAGGTCGTCCTACGGGGGGGGGCTACAGATACGCAGTATTTT. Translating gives CASSREQKVVLRGGATDTQYF.

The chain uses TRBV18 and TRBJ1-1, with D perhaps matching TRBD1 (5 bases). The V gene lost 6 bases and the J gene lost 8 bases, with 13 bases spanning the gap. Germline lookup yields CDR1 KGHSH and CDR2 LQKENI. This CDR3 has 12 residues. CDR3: CASSGGITEAFF. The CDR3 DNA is TGTGCCAGCTCGGGGGGGATTACAGAAGCTTTCTTT.

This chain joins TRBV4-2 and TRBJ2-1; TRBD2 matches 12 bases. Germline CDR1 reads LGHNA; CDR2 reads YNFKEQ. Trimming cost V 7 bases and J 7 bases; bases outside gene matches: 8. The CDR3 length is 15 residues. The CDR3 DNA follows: TGTGCCAGCACTACGGGACTAGCGGGTTCAAATGAGCAGTTCTTC. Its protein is CASTTGLAGSNEQFF.

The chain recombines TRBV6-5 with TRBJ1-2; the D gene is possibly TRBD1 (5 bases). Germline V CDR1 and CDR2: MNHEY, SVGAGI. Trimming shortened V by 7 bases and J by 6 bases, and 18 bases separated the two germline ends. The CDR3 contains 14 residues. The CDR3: CASISKPGGDGYTF. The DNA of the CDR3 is TGTGCCAGCATCTCCAAGCCGGGGGGGGATGGCTACACCTTC.

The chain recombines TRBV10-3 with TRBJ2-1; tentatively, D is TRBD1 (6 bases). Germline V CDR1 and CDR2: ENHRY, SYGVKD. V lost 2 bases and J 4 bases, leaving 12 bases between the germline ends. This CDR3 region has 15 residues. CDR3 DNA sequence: TGTGCCATCAGTGAGGCACAGGGTTTGTACAATGAGCAGTTCTTC. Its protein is CAISEAQGLYNEQFF.

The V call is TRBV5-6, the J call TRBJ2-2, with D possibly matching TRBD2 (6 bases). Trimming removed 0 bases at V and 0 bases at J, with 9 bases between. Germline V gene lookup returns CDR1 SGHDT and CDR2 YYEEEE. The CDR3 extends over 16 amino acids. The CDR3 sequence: CASSLGLVANTGELFF. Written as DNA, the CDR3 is TGTGCCAGCAGCTTGGGACTAGTAGCGAACACCGGGGAGCTGTTTTTT.

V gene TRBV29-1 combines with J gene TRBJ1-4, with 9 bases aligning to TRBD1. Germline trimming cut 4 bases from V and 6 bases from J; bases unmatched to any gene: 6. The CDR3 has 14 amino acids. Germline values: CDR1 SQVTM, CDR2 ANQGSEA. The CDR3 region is CSVGLRQGDEKLFF. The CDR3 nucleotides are TGCAGCGTTGGTTTGAGACAGGGGGATGAAAAACTGTTTTTT.

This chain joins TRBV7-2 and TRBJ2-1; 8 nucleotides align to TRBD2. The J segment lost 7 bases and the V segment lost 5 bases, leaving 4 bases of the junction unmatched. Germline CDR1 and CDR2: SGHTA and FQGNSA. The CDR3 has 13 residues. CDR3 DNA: TGTGCCAGCAGCCAATCGGGGGGGAATGAGCAGTTCTTC. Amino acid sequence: CASSQSGGNEQFF.

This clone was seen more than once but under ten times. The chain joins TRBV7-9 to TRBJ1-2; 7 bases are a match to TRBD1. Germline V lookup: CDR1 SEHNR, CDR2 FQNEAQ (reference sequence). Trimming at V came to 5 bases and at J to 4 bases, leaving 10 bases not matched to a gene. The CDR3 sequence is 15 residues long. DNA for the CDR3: TGTGCCAGCAGCCCGTCTGACAGGGAGGTCTATGGCTACACCTTC. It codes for CASSPSDREVYGYTF.

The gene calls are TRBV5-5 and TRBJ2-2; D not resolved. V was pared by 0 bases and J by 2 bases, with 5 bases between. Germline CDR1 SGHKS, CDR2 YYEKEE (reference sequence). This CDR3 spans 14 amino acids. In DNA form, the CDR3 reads TGTGCCAGCAGCTTGGTCCTAAACACCGGGGAGCTGTTTTTT. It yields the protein CASSLVLNTGELFF.

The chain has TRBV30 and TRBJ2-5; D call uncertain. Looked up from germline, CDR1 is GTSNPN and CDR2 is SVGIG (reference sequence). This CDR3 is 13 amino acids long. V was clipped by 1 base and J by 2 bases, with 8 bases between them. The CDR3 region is CAWSGPVQETQYF. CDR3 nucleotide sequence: TGTGCCTGGAGTGGGCCAGTACAAGAGACCCAGTACTTC.

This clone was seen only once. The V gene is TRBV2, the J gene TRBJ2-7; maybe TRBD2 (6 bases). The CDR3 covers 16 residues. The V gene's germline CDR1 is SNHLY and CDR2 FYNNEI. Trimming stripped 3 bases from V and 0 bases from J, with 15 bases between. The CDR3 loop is CASSDLFGSSSYEQYF. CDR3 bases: TGTGCCAGCAGTGATTTATTCGGGAGTAGCTCCTACGAGCAGTACTTC.

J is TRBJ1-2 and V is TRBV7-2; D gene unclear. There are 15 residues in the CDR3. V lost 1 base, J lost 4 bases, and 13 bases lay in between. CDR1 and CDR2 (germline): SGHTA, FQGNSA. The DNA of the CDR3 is TGTGCCAGCAGCTTAGGGTATTCCTCTACCTATGGCTACACCTTC. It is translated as CASSLGYSSTYGYTF.